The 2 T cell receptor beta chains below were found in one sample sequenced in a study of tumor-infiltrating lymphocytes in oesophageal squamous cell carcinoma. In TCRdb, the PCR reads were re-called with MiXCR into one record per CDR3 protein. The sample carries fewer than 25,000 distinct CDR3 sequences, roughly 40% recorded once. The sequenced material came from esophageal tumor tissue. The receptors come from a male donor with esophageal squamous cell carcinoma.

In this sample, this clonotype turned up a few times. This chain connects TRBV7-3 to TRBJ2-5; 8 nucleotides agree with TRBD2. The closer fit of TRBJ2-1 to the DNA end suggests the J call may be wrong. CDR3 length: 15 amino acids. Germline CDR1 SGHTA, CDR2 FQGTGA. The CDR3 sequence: CASSPIAGPYNEQFF. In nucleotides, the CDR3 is TGTGCCAGCAGCCCGATAGCGGGACCCTACAATGAGCAGTTCTTC.

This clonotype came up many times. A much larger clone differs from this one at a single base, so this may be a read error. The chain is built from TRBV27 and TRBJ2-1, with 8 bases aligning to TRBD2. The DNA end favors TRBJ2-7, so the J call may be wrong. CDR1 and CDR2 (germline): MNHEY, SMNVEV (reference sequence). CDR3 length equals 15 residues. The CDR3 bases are TGTGCCAGCAGTTTAAAGGGACTAGTCTACAATGAGCAGTACTTC. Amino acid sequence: CASSLKGLVYNEQYF.